One and the same sample provided the 30 T cell receptor beta chains below, sequenced in a study of OX40 agonist ivuxolimab in advanced cancers. Using immunoSEQ multiplex PCR, the repertoire was profiled, and TCRdb retains in-frame clones only, with some absent. The sample has approximately 54,000 clones, roughly 92% seen once. This sample comprised CD4+ or CD8+ T cells sorted from blood, obtained in a trial of the OX40 agonist ivuxolimab. These receptor sequences come from an adult with an advanced solid tumor such as melanoma, head and neck, liver or kidney cancer.

The genes are TRBV5-6 and TRBJ2-7; the D gene is possibly TRBD2 (7 bases). The germline V gene encodes CDR1 SGHDT and CDR2 YYEEEE. V lost 4 bases and J lost 0, with 11 bases in between. The CDR3 is 14 amino acids. The CDR3 loop reads CASSRGTISYEQYF. CDR3 DNA: TGTGCCAGCAGCAGGGGGACTATCTCCTACGAGCAGTACTTC.

CDR3 protein: CASSGRDKNIQYF. The CDR3 DNA is TGCGCCAGCAGTGGTCGGGACAAAAACATTCAGTACTTC. V is TRBV10-1 and J is TRBJ2-4, with TRBD2 as a possible D gene (5 bases). The CDR3 runs 13 residues. Germline CDR1 reads WNHNN; CDR2 reads SYGVQD (reference sequence). Trimming took off 4 bases at V and 3 bases at J, with 7 bases between the two ends.

This sequence joins TRBV27 and TRBJ2-7; perhaps TRBD2 as D (5 bases). V was clipped by 5 bases and J by 2 bases, with 13 bases between them. Germline loops: CDR1 MNHEY, CDR2 SMNVEV (reference sequence). There are 14 residues in the CDR3. Written as DNA, the CDR3 is TGTGCCAGCAGTCTCCGGACTGCTGCCTACGAGCAGTACTTC. This codes for CASSLRTAAYEQYF.

A note on this clone: At one boundary the junction diverges from the germline segment, which might be a read error. The rearrangement links TRBV7-7 to TRBJ2-5; weak D call: TRBD2 (5 bases). CDR1 is SSHAT, CDR2 FNYEAQ, per germline (reference sequence). The CDR3 sequence is 13 residues long. Here the CDR3 reads CASSLGGQETQYF. The CDR3 DNA sequence: TGTGCTAGCAGCTTAGGAGGACAAGAGACCCAGTACTTC.

This chain connects TRBV5-1 to TRBJ2-7, with 7 positions matching TRBD1. CDR3 length: 15 residues. The V gene end was trimmed by 4 bases and the J gene end by 0 bases; junction bases not matched to a gene: 7. The germline V gene has CDR1 SGHRS and CDR2 YFSETQ. CDR3 DNA: TGCGCCAGCAGCGTAGGACAGGTGAGCTCCTACGAGCAGTACTTC. It codes for CASSVGQVSSYEQYF.

The V gene is TRBV28, the J gene TRBJ1-6; D is unclear. Between the trimmed V and J ends, which lost 6 bases and 9 bases, there was a span of 9 bases. CDR1 MDHEN and CDR2 SYDVKM come from the germline V gene. The CDR3 is 12 amino acids. The CDR3 region is CASRGGPSPLHF. The CDR3 nucleotides are TGTGCCAGCAGGGGAGGACCTTCACCCCTCCACTTT.

This clone was counted a few times. The rearrangement links TRBV6-1 to TRBJ2-7; no clear D gene. CDR1 MNHNS and CDR2 SASEGT come from the germline V gene. This CDR3 has 12 residues. V was pared by 3 bases and J by 6 bases, with 9 bases between. The CDR3: CASSESVLEQYF. For the CDR3, the DNA is TGTGCCAGCAGTGAGTCGGTTCTCGAGCAGTACTTC.

The genes are TRBV28 and TRBJ2-2; D is ambiguous. V was cut by 8 bases and J by 13 bases, with 20 bases left in between. This CDR3 has 13 residues. Germline V gene sequence: CDR1 MDHEN, CDR2 SYDVKM. DNA of the CDR3: TGTGCCAGCCGACCAAATTTGGGTCGAAGGCTGTTTTTT. Translating gives CASRPNLGRRLFF.

This chain uses TRBV15 with TRBJ2-3, with TRBD1 identical over 7 bases. The CDR3 runs to 14 residues. The trim removed 7 bases at V and 0 bases at J, leaving 4 bases unmatched. The V gene's germline CDR1 is LNHNV and CDR2 YYDKDF (reference sequence). Here the CDR3 DNA reads TGTGCCACCATGGGACAGAGTAGCACAGATACGCAGTATTTT. It yields the protein CATMGQSSTDTQYF. The full variable domain, completed using reference TRBV15 and TRBJ2-3, is DAMVIQNPRYQVTQFGKPVTLSCSQTLNHNVMYWYQQKSSQAPKLLFHYYDKDFNNEADTPDNFQSRRPNTSFCFLDIRSPGLGDTAMYLCATMGQSSTDTQYFGPGTRLTVL.

J is TRBJ1-6 and V is TRBV5-1; no definite D call. In germline, CDR1 is SGHRS, CDR2 YFSETQ. There are 15 residues in the CDR3. V was trimmed by 0 bases and J by 9 bases, leaving 13 bases between them. CDR3 in amino acids: CASSLGLGRSSPLHF. Here the CDR3 DNA reads TGCGCCAGCAGCTTGGGGCTGGGTCGGAGTTCACCCCTCCACTTT.

The V and J genes are TRBV5-1 and TRBJ1-2; D call uncertain. Germline assignment: CDR1 SGHRS and CDR2 YFSETQ. The CDR3 contains 11 residues. Trimming took off 0 bases at V and 4 bases at J, with 1 base between the two ends. In nucleotides, the CDR3 is TGCGCCAGCAGCTTGGGCTATGGCTACACCTTC. This encodes CASSLGYGYTF.

This chain connects TRBV5-1 to TRBJ2-5; D tentatively fits TRBD1 or TRBD2 (5 bases each). Per the germline V gene, CDR1 is SGHRS and CDR2 is YFSETQ. V lost 0 bases and J 0 bases, leaving 9 bases between the germline ends. The CDR3 has 15 amino acids. This CDR3 reads CASSLGDRDQETQYF. Here the CDR3 DNA reads TGCGCCAGCAGCTTGGGGGACCGGGACCAAGAGACCCAGTACTTC.

The V and J genes are TRBV5-1 and TRBJ2-5; D might be TRBD1 or TRBD2, each matching 5 bases. The germline gives CDR1 SGHRS, CDR2 YFSETQ. V lost 3 bases and J lost 2, with 14 bases in between. This CDR3 comprises 15 residues. The CDR3 reads CASSSNTGGQETQYF. The CDR3 DNA reads as TGCGCCAGCAGCTCAAATACAGGAGGTCAAGAGACCCAGTACTTC.

This chain joins TRBV15 and TRBJ1-6; a possible D gene is TRBD1 (5 bases). The V gene lost 3 bases and the J gene lost 15 bases, with 15 bases spanning the gap. CDR1 and CDR2 (germline): LNHNV, YYDKDF (reference sequence). The CDR3 runs 13 residues. The CDR3 coding sequence is TGTGCCACCAGCAGGCGGACACCCTCGGACCTCCACTTT. Its protein is CATSRRTPSDLHF.

V and J are TRBV28 and TRBJ1-2; the D is unclear. V shed 6 bases and J shed 2 bases, with 4 bases lying between them. Germline CDR1 MDHEN, CDR2 SYDVKM. The CDR3 spans 11 residues. As DNA, the CDR3 is TGTGCCAGCAGACGGAACTATGGCTACACCTTC. Its protein is CASRRNYGYTF.

The chain combines TRBV5-4 with TRBJ2-3; a possible D gene is TRBD1 (7 bases). Trimming cost V 4 bases and J 12 bases, with 21 bases left between them. The CDR3 loop spans 14 amino acids. CDR1 SGHNT and CDR2 YYREEE come from the germline V gene (reference sequence). CDR3 DNA: TGTGCCAGCAGCCAGGGAGGACAGGAGTCCTTACAGTATTTT. Amino acids: CASSQGGQESLQYF.

The V call is TRBV16, the J call TRBJ2-7, with D uncertain. Trimming removed 1 base at V and 5 bases at J, with 3 bases between. The length of the CDR3 is 11 residues. The germline CDR1 and CDR2 sequences are KGHSY and FQNENV. DNA for the CDR3: TGTGCCAGCAGCCAATTTAACGAGCAGTACTTC. Encoded protein: CASSQFNEQYF.

The chain is built from TRBV9 and TRBJ1-5; 9 bases line up with TRBD1. Trimming cost V 3 bases and J 7 bases; bases outside gene matches: 5. Germline V gene data show CDR1 as SGDLS and CDR2 as YYNGEE. CDR3 length equals 14 residues. The CDR3 loop reads CASSEQGAEQPQHF. CDR3 bases: TGTGCCAGCAGCGAACAGGGGGCGGAACAGCCCCAGCATTTT.

The genes are TRBV7-9 and TRBJ1-3, with 7 nucleotides matching TRBD1. Germline lookup yields CDR1 SEHNR and CDR2 FQNEAQ (reference sequence). The CDR3 extends over 14 amino acids. Trimming took 3 bases from V and 2 from J; bases not matched to a gene: 1. In nucleotides, the CDR3 is TGTGCCAGCAGCTTCCAGGGGGCTGGAAACACCATATATTTT. It codes for CASSFQGAGNTIYF.

This clone was picked up one time. CDR3 sequence: CASSVTSAWGTDTQYF. In DNA, the CDR3 is TGTGCCAGCAGCGTGACTAGCGCTTGGGGCACAGATACGCAGTATTTT. The rearrangement links TRBV9 to TRBJ2-3, with TRBD2 identical over 8 bases. With V trimmed by 2 bases and J by 1 base, 6 bases remained unmatched. CDR1 and CDR2 (germline): SGDLS, YYNGEE. The CDR3 loop spans 16 amino acids.

The genes are TRBV28 and TRBJ2-7; tentative D call: TRBD1 (6 bases). There are 11 residues in the CDR3. The V end lost 6 bases, the J end lost 11 bases, and 14 bases lay between the germline ends. The germline CDR1 and CDR2 sequences are MDHEN and SYDVKM. CDR3 DNA: TGTGCCAGCAGGACCGGACAGAGGAAGTACTTC. This sequence encodes CASRTGQRKYF.

The V call is TRBV5-4, the J call TRBJ2-3; TRBD2 matches 13 bases. The CDR3 totals 19 residues. The V gene's germline CDR1 is SGHNT and CDR2 YYREEE (reference sequence). V was clipped by 2 bases and J by 1 base; unmatched bases: 10. In DNA form, the CDR3 reads TGTGCCAGCAGCTTCCTTGGACTAGCGGGAGCAGTGGGCACAGATACGCAGTATTTT. Protein product: CASSFLGLAGAVGTDTQYF. The full variable domain, completed using reference TRBV5-4 and TRBJ2-3, is ETGVTQSPTHLIKTRGQQVTLRCSSQSGHNTVSWYQQALGQGPQFIFQYYREEENGRGNFPPRFSGLQFPNYSSELNVNALELDDSALYLCASSFLGLAGAVGTDTQYFGPGTRLTVL.

This chain joins TRBV5-1 and TRBJ1-1; 7 bases are a match to TRBD1. From germline, CDR1 is SGHRS and CDR2 YFSETQ. The CDR3 runs to 14 residues. The V segment lost 4 bases and the J segment 1 base; nucleotides outside the gene matches: 4. As DNA, the CDR3 is TGCGCCAGCAGCGTAGGGGGCACGAACACTGAAGCTTTCTTT. This sequence encodes CASSVGGTNTEAFF.

The V call is TRBV10-2, the J call TRBJ2-5, with TRBD2 matching 9 bases. This CDR3 has 14 amino acids. The germline CDR1 and CDR2 sequences are WSHSY and SAAADI. J lost 4 bases, V lost 2 bases, and 2 bases had no gene match. CDR3 bases: TGCGCCAGCAGTGAGAGAGCGGGGGGAGAGACCCAGTACTTC. It is translated as CASSERAGGETQYF.

J is TRBJ1-5 and V is TRBV5-8; TRBD1 might be the D (5 bases). CDR1 SGHTS and CDR2 YDEGEE come from the germline V gene. V lost 1 base and J lost 0, with 14 bases in between. The CDR3 covers 17 residues. The CDR3 loop is CASSLFQGDYSNQPQHF. The CDR3 DNA reads as TGTGCCAGCAGCTTGTTTCAGGGAGATTATAGCAATCAGCCCCAGCATTTT. Full variable domain (rest looked up from reference TRBV5-8 and TRBJ1-5): EAGVTQSPTHLIKTRGQQATLRCSPISGHTSVYWYQQALGLGLQFLLWYDEGEERNRGNFPPRFSGRQFPNYSSELNVNALELEDSALYLCASSLFQGDYSNQPQHFGDGTRLSIL.

This chain joins TRBV28 and TRBJ1-4; 11 nucleotides match TRBD1. This CDR3 is built from 17 residues. Germline V gives CDR1 MDHEN, CDR2 SYDVKM. Trimming at V came to 5 bases and at J to 1 base, leaving 6 bases not matched to a gene. In DNA, the CDR3 is TGTGCCAGCAGTGGACAGGGGGCAATGGGAACTAATGAAAAACTGTTTTTT. Its protein product is CASSGQGAMGTNEKLFF.

V gene TRBV2 combines with J gene TRBJ1-6; possible D gene TRBD1, 5 bases. Trimming stripped 5 bases from V and 7 bases from J, with 12 bases between. The germline V gene encodes CDR1 SNHLY and CDR2 FYNNEI. CDR3 length: 14 amino acids. CDR3 loop: CASSPRAQNSPLHF. The CDR3 region has the DNA TGTGCCAGCAGTCCCAGGGCGCAAAATTCACCCCTCCACTTT.

With regard to this clone: In the same sample, other DNA sequences code for this CDR3. The gene calls are TRBV15 and TRBJ2-7; D remains ambiguous. V lost 0 bases, J lost 1 base, and 7 bases lay in between. This CDR3 is 14 amino acids long. In germline, CDR1 is LNHNV, CDR2 YYDKDF (reference sequence). This CDR3 reads CATSRELLSYEQYF. CDR3 DNA sequence: TGTGCCACCAGCAGAGAACTGCTATCCTACGAGCAGTACTTC.

The chain recombines TRBV7-6 with TRBJ1-5, with unresolved D. CDR1 SGHVS and CDR2 FNYEAQ come from the germline V gene. Trimming took off 2 bases at V and 0 bases at J, with 8 bases between the two ends. The CDR3 extends over 15 amino acids. The CDR3 sequence: CASSLYGNSNQPQHF. Written as DNA, the CDR3 is TGTGCCAGCAGCTTATACGGTAATAGCAATCAGCCCCAGCATTTT.

The chain is built from TRBV6-1 and TRBJ2-5, with no clear D. CDR1 and CDR2 from the germline V gene are MNHNS and SASEGT. Trimming left V 4 bases short and J 1 base short, with 13 bases between. The CDR3 totals 15 residues. The CDR3 here is CASSAKRLPQETQYF. The CDR3 DNA sequence: TGTGCCAGCAGTGCAAAGCGCCTCCCCCAAGAGACCCAGTACTTC.